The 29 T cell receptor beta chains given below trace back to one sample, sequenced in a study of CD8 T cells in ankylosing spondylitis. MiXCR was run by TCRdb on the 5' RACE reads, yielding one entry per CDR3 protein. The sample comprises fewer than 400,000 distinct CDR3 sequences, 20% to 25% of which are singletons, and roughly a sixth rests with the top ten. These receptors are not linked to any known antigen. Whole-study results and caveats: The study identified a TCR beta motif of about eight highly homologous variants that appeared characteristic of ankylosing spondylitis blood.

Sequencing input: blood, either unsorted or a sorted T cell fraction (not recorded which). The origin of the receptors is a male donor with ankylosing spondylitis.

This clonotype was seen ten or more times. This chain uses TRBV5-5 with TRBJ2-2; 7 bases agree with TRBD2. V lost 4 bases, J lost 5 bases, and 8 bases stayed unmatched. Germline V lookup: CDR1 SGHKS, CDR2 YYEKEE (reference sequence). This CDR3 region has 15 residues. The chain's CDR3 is CASSRLGRETGELFF. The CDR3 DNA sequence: TGTGCCAGCAGCAGACTAGGGCGGGAGACCGGGGAGCTGTTTTTT. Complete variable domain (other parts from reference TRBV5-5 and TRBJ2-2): DAGVTQSPTHLIKTRGQQVTLRCSPISGHKSVSWYQQVLGQGPQFIFQYYEKEERGRGNFPDRFSARQFPNYSSELNVNALLLGDSALYLCASSRLGRETGELFFGEGSRLTVL.

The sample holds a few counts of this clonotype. The CDR3 region has the DNA TGTGCCACCAGGGAAGTCACGAAATGCTCCTACGAGCAGTACTTC. Translating it yields CATREVTKCSYEQYF. The rearrangement joins TRBV24-1 to TRBJ2-7; the D is unclear. Germline lookup yields CDR1 KGHDR and CDR2 SFDVKD. V was pared by 7 bases and J by 0 bases, with 15 bases between. There are 15 residues in the CDR3.

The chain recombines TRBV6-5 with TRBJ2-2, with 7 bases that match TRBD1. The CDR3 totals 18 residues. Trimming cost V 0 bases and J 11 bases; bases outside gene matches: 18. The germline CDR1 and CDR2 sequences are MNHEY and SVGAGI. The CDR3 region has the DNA TGTGCCAGCAGTTACTCGATACCCCCGGGACAGTACTGCCCCGAGCTGTTTTTT. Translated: CASSYSIPPGQYCPELFF.

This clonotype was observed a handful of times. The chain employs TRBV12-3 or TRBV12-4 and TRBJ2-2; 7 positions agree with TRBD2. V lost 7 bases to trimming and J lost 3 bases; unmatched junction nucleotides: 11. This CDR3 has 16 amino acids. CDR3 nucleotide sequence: TGTGCCAGCACTCGCGCGGGGGAGCGCTACACCGGGGAGCTGTTTTTT. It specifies CASTRAGERYTGELFF.

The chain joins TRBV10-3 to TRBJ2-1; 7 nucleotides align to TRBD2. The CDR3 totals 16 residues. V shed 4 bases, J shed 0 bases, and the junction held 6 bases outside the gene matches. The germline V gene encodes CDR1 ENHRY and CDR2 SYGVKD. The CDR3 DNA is TGTGCCATCAGTGGAGCGGGACTAATCTCCTACAATGAGCAGTTCTTC. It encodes CAISGAGLISYNEQFF.

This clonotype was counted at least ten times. For the CDR3, the DNA is TGTGCCAGCAGCTCCCCCCCAGATACGCAGTATTTT. Its protein is CASSSPPDTQYF. The V and J genes are TRBV12-3 or TRBV12-4 and TRBJ2-3; D is unresolved. CDR3 length: 12 amino acids. Trimming removed 6 bases from V and 4 bases from J, with 8 bases in between.

The CDR3 bases are TGTGCCAGCAGCTCCCTAGCGGGAGGGCCCTCACACCACACCGGGGAGCTGTTTTTT. This codes for CASSSLAGGPSHHTGELFF. The chain carries TRBV11-1 and TRBJ2-2; 12 nucleotides agree with TRBD2. This CDR3 is built from 19 residues. CDR1 is SGHAT and CDR2 is FQDESV in the germline V gene (reference sequence). V was clipped by 4 bases and J by 3 bases; unmatched bases: 12.

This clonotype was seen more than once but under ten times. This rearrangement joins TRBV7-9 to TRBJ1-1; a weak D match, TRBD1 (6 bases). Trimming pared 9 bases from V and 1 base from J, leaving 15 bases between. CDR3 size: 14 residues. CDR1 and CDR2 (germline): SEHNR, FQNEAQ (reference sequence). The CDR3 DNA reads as TGTGCCAGTACGGAGGGGGGCGGGAACACTGAAGCTTTCTTT. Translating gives CASTEGGGNTEAFF.

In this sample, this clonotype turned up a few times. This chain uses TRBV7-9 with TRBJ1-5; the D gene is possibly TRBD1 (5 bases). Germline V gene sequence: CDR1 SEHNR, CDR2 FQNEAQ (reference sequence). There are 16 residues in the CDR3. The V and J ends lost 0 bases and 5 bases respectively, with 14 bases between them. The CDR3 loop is CASSLAVGLGDQPQHF. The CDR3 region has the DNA TGTGCCAGCAGCTTAGCTGTAGGTTTGGGGGATCAGCCCCAGCATTTT.

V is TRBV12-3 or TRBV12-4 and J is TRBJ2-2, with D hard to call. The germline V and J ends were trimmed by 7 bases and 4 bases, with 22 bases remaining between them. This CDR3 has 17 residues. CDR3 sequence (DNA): TGTGCCAGCACAGGCAGGTTGGAGACTTTGGGCACCGGGGAGCTGTTTTTT. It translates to CASTGRLETLGTGELFF.

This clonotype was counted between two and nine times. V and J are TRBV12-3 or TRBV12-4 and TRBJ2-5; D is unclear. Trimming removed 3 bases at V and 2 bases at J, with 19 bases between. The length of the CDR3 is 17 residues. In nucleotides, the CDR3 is TGTGCCAGCAGTTTGGGATGGGATGCGTCCAAACAAGAGACCCAGTACTTC. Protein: CASSLGWDASKQETQYF.

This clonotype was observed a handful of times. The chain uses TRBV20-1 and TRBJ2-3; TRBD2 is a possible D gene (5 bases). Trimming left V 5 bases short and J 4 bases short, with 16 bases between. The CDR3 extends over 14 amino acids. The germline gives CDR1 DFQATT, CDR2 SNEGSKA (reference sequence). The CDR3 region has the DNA TGCAGTGCTCCTACTAGTTTTAGCCCAGATACGCAGTATTTT. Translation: CSAPTSFSPDTQYF.

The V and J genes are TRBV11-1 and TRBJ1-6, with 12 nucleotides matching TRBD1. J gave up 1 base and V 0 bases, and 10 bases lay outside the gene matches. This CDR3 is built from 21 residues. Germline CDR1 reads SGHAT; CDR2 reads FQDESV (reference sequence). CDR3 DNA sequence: TGTGCCAGCAGCTTAGCCCGGGGGACAGGGGGCGCGCCATCCTATAATTCACCCCTCCACTTT. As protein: CASSLARGTGGAPSYNSPLHF.

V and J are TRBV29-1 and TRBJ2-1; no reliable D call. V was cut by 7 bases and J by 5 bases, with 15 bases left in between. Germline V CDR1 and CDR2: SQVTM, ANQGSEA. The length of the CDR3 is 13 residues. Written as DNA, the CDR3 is TGCAGCGCAGGACCCCATTTTGACAATGAGCAGTTCTTC. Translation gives CSAGPHFDNEQFF.

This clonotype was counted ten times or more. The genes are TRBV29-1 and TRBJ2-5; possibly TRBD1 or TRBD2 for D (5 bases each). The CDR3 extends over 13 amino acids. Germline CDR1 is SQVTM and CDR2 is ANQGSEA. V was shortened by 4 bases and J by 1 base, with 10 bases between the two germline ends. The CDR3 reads CSVAGTIQETQYF. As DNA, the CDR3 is TGCAGCGTTGCCGGGACCATCCAAGAGACCCAGTACTTC.

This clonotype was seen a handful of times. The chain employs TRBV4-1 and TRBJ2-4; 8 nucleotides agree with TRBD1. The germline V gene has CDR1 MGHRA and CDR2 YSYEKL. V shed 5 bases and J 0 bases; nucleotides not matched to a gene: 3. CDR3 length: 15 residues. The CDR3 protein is CASSRQGLAKNIQYF. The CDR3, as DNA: TGCGCCAGCAGCAGACAGGGGTTAGCCAAAAACATTCAGTACTTC.

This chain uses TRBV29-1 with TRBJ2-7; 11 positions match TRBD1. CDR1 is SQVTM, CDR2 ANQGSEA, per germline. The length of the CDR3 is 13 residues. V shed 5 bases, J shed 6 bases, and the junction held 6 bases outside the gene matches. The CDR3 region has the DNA TGCAGCGTTTTCGGGACAGGGGGATCCGAGCAGTACTTC. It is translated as CSVFGTGGSEQYF.

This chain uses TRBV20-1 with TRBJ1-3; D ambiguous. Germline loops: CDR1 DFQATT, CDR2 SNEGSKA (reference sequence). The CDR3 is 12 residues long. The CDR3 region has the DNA TGCAGCGTCCGGGGATTTGGAAACACCATATATTTT. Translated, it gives CSVRGFGNTIYF.

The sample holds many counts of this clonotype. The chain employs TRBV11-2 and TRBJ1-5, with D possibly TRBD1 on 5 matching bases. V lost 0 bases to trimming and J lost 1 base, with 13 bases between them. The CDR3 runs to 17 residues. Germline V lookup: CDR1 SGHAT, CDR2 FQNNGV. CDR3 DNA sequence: TGTGCCAGCAGCTTAGAGGGGGGTGGAGACAGCAATCAGCCCCAGCATTTT. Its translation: CASSLEGGGDSNQPQHF.

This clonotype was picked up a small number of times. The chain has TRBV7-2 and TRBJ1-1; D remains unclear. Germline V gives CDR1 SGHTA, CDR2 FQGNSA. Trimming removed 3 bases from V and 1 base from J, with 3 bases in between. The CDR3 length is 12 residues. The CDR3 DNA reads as TGTGCCAGCAGCTTTTCGAACACTGAAGCTTTCTTT. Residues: CASSFSNTEAFF.

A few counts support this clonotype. CDR3 nucleotide sequence: TGCAGTGCTAGAGATCAGTCGAGTGGCCCTGAGCAGTTCTTC. It translates to CSARDQSSGPEQFF. The rearrangement uses TRBV20-1 and TRBJ2-1; the D is unclear. Germline CDR1 DFQATT, CDR2 SNEGSKA (reference sequence). The CDR3 has 14 amino acids. The germline V and J ends were trimmed by 0 bases and 9 bases, with 15 bases remaining between them.

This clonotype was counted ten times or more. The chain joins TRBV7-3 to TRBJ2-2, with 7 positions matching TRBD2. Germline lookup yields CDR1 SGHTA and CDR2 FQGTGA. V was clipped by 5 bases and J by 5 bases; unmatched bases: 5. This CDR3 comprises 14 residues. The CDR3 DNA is TGTGCCAGCAGCGCCGGGACTACTACCGGGGAGCTGTTTTTT. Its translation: CASSAGTTTGELFF.

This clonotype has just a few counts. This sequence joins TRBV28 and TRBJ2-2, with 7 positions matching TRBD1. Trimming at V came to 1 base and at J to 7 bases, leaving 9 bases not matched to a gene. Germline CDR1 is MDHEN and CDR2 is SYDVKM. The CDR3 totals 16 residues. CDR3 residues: CASSLLAGGLVGELFF. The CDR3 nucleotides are TGTGCCAGCAGTTTATTAGCAGGGGGTTTGGTCGGGGAGCTGTTTTTT.

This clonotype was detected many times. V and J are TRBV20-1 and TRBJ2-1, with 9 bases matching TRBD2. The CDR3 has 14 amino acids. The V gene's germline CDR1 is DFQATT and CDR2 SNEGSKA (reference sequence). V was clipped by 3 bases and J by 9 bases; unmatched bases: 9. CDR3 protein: CSASLLAGSGEQFF. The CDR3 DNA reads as TGCAGTGCTAGTCTCCTAGCGGGAAGCGGTGAGCAGTTCTTC.

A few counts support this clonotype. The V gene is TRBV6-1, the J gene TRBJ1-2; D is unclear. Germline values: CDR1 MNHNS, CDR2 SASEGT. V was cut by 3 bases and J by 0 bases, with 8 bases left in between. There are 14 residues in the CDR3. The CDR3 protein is CASSDGPANYGYTF. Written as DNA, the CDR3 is TGTGCCAGCAGTGACGGACCGGCTAACTATGGCTACACCTTC.

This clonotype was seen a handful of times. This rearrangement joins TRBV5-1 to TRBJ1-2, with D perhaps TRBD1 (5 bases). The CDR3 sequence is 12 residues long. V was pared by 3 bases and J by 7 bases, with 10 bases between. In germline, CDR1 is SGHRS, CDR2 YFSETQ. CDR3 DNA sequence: TGCGCCAGCAGCTCGGGGGTGGTTGGCTACACCTTC. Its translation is CASSSGVVGYTF.

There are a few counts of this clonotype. This chain's CDR3 is CASSLRQGNEQFF. The DNA of the CDR3 is TGTGCCAGCAGTTTGAGACAGGGGAATGAGCAGTTCTTC. The J gene is TRBJ2-1, the V gene TRBV12-3 or TRBV12-4, with 8 bases aligning to TRBD1. V was pared by 3 bases and J by 7 bases, with 2 bases of the junction left unmatched. CDR3 length equals 13 residues.

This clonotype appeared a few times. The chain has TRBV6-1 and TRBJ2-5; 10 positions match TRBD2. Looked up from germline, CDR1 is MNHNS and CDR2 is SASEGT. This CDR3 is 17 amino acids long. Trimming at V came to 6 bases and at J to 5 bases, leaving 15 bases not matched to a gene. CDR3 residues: CASRRRSGRAEMETQYF. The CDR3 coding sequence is TGTGCCAGCAGAAGGAGGAGCGGGAGGGCCGAGATGGAGACCCAGTACTTC.

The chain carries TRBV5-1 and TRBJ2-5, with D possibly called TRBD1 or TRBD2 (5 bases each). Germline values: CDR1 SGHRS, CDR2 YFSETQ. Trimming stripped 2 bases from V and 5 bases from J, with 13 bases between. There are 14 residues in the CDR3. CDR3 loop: CASSLQEAGETQYF. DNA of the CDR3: TGCGCCAGCAGCTTACAGGAGGCTGGGGAGACCCAGTACTTC. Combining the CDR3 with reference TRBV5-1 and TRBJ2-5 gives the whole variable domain KAGVTQTPRYLIKTRGQQVTLSCSPISGHRSVSWYQQTPGQGLQFLFEYFSETQRNKGNFPGRFSGRQFSNSRSEMNVSTLELGDSALYLCASSLQEAGETQYFGPGTRLLVL.